This T cell receptor beta chain emerged from a study of blood T cell repertoires in COVID-19. Study-wide background: Material from acute and convalescent COVID-19 was sourced from the United States, Italy and Spain. The analysed material was cDNA or gDNA that came from T cells, B-cell-depleted T cells, or PBMCs.

CDR1 is LGHNA and CDR2 is YNFKEQ in the germline V gene. This CDR3 spans 12 amino acids. Trimming removed 4 bases from V and 6 bases from J, with 10 bases in between. Original processing methods: Researchers report that nucleated cell counts were estimated from reference gene primer amplification. Libraries were prepared by immunoSEQ multiplex PCR; TCRdb keeps only in-frame clonotypes and omits some of them. For V, J and clone size, that table is used; D and trimming come from the DNA. The sample lists some 130,000 clones; roughly 90% were seen once. The chain couples TRBV4-2 to TRBJ2-7; D gene unclear. This receptor was taken from a man aged 65-85 years with active COVID-19. Specimen: peripheral blood. CDR3 in amino acids: CASSPPLGEQYF. As DNA, the CDR3 is TGTGCCAGCAGCCCACCGCTAGGCGAGCAGTACTTC.